These 8 T cell receptor beta chains originate from one sample sequenced in a study of T cell changes during pregnancy in multiple sclerosis. The protocol was immunoSEQ multiplex PCR, while the TCRdb copy is restricted to in-frame clones and leaves out a portion. The table has fewer than 35,000 clones, around 87% seen once. The sequences come from CD4+ T cells from peripheral blood mononuclear cells, collected in the third trimester of pregnancy. Receptors originate from a female donor in good health, enrolled as a control in a pregnancy study.

In its sample, this clone was seen once. The chain uses TRBV29-1 and TRBJ1-1; 8 positions match TRBD1. Germline V gene data show CDR1 as SQVTM and CDR2 as ANQGSEA. J gave up 4 bases and V 6 bases, and 7 bases lay outside the gene matches. CDR3 size: 13 residues. CDR3 DNA: TGCAGCGTAGGACAGGGAATGGGCACTGAAGCTTTCTTT. Translating gives CSVGQGMGTEAFF.

This rearrangement joins TRBV11-2 to TRBJ2-2; 8 nucleotides match TRBD1. The CDR3 consists of 15 residues. V was pared by 3 bases and J by 5 bases, with 5 bases of the junction left unmatched. The germline CDR1 and CDR2 sequences are SGHAT and FQNNGV. The CDR3 coding sequence is TGTGCCAGCAGCTTTGTTGGGACAGGAACCGGGGAGCTGTTTTTT. Translated, it gives CASSFVGTGTGELFF.

The rearrangement uses TRBV18 and TRBJ1-1; TRBD1 agrees at 8 bases. The CDR3 sequence is 18 residues long. Losses at the gene ends were 2 bases for V and 4 bases for J; bases not matched to a gene: 15. Germline V gene lookup returns CDR1 KGHSH and CDR2 LQKENI. The CDR3 coding sequence is TGTGCCAGCTCACCAGGGCTTAGGGCAGGGGGCGCAAGCACTGAAGCTTTCTTT. Encoded protein: CASSPGLRAGGASTEAFF.

The table lists this clone with a count of one. This chain joins TRBV11-3 and TRBJ1-1; D is ambiguous. This CDR3 is built from 14 residues. Germline V CDR1 and CDR2: SGHNT, YENEEA. Deletions cut 0 bases from V and 1 base from J, with 6 bases between. CDR3 in amino acids: CASSLDQANTEAFF. The DNA of the CDR3 is TGTGCCAGCAGCTTAGATCAGGCGAACACTGAAGCTTTCTTT.

V usage is TRBV7-9 and J usage is TRBJ2-6; tentatively, D is TRBD1 (6 bases). CDR1 is SEHNR, CDR2 FQNEAQ, per germline (reference sequence). CDR3 size: 14 residues. V lost 10 bases and J 2 bases, leaving 12 bases between the germline ends. The CDR3 DNA follows: TGTGCCACCGGTCAGGGGACTGGGGCCAACGTCCTGACTTTC. Amino acids: CATGQGTGANVLTF.

V usage is TRBV11-3 and J usage is TRBJ2-7; TRBD2 matches 7 bases. The CDR3 totals 14 residues. V lost 4 bases and J lost 0; bases outside the gene matches: 3. Looked up from germline, CDR1 is SGHNT and CDR2 is YENEEA. CDR3 bases: TGTGCCAGCAGCTCGGGGGGAAGCTCCTACGAGCAGTACTTC. Its protein product is CASSSGGSSYEQYF.

The chain recombines TRBV11-2 with TRBJ2-1; TRBD1 matches at 9 bases. The CDR3 contains 15 residues. The V and J ends lost 5 bases and 4 bases, in that order; junction bases with no gene match: 6. In germline, CDR1 is SGHAT, CDR2 FQNNGV. The chain's CDR3 is CASSPGGTGYNEQFF. The DNA for the CDR3 is TGTGCCAGCAGCCCCGGCGGGACAGGGTACAATGAGCAGTTCTTC.

This clone has just one count. The rearrangement links TRBV6-6 to TRBJ2-7, with D possibly matching TRBD2 (6 bases). Germline lookup yields CDR1 MNHNY and CDR2 SVGAGI (reference sequence). The CDR3 has 16 amino acids. Trimming removed 0 bases from V and 0 bases from J, with 12 bases in between. CDR3 amino acids: CASSYSGRGSSYEQYF. The CDR3 DNA is TGTGCCAGCAGTTACTCGGGGCGGGGAAGCTCCTACGAGCAGTACTTC.